The 31 T cell receptor beta chains given below trace back to one sample, sequenced in a study of T cell responses to AZD1222 COVID-19 vaccine. Data came from immunoSEQ multiplex PCR; TCRdb stores just in-frame clones and leaves some out. Of roughly 160,000 clones in the sample, around 92% were seen once. The material sequenced was peripheral blood, taken 28 days after the second AZD1222 dose. Receptors were obtained from an adult who received the AZD1222 COVID-19 vaccine.

This rearrangement joins TRBV10-3 to TRBJ1-1, with D possibly matching TRBD1 (5 bases). CDR1 and CDR2 from the germline V gene are ENHRY and SYGVKD. V lost 5 bases and J 5 bases, leaving 15 bases between the germline ends. The CDR3 covers 14 residues. In nucleotides, the CDR3 is TGTGCCATCAGTAGTGCAGGGCGTGGGACTGAAGCTTTCTTT. Amino acids: CAISSAGRGTEAFF.

CDR3 sequence (DNA): TGTGCCAGCACCCCCTCCGGGGCCTCCTACGAGCAGTACTTC. Translating gives CASTPSGASYEQYF. This chain links TRBV6-5 with TRBJ2-7; D possibly uses TRBD1 or TRBD2 (5 bases each). This CDR3 is 14 amino acids long. Trimming took off 7 bases at V and 0 bases at J, with 13 bases between the two ends. CDR1 and CDR2 (germline): MNHEY, SVGAGI.

The rearrangement uses TRBV30 and TRBJ1-2; D is uncertain. CDR1 is GTSNPN, CDR2 SVGIG, per germline (reference sequence). There are 12 residues in the CDR3. V shed 3 bases and J shed 7 bases, with 12 bases lying between them. CDR3 nucleotides: TGTGCCTGGAGCCTAAGCGAAGCTGGCTACACCTTC. Translation gives CAWSLSEAGYTF. Complete variable domain (other parts from reference TRBV30 and TRBJ1-2): SQTIHQWPATLVQPVGSPLSLECTVEGTSNPNLYWYRQAAGRGLQLLFYSVGIGQISSEVPQNLSASRPQDRQFILSSKKLLLSDSGFYLCAWSLSEAGYTFGSGTRLTVV.

The J gene is TRBJ1-1, the V gene TRBV11-2, with TRBD1 as a possible D gene (6 bases). There are 18 residues in the CDR3. V was pared by 5 bases and J by 1 base, with 23 bases between. Germline CDR1 SGHAT, CDR2 FQNNGV. CDR3 sequence (DNA): TGTGCCAGCAGCCGACGAAACTACCAGACAGGACCGAACACTGAAGCTTTCTTT. It specifies CASSRRNYQTGPNTEAFF.

Of note for this clone: The DNA is left out, because the CDR3 cannot be placed on it with certainty; the CDR3 is given as TCRdb lists it. The V gene is TRBV21-1, the J gene TRBJ1-3; the table calls TRBD1, which could not be checked here. TRBV21-1 is recorded as a pseudogene. Ends included, the CDR3 has 15 residues. CDR3 residues: CASSKGWAYGNTIYF.

In this sample, this clone turned up once. V usage is TRBV5-1 and J usage is TRBJ2-1; D not certain. From germline, CDR1 is SGHRS and CDR2 YFSETQ. Deletions cut 0 bases from V and 8 bases from J, with 9 bases between. This CDR3 comprises 13 residues. The CDR3 DNA is TGCGCCAGCAGCTTGGGTAGGGTCGATGAGCAGTTCTTC. This gives the protein CASSLGRVDEQFF.

V gene TRBV5-6 combines with J gene TRBJ2-5, with a tentative D call TRBD2 (6 bases). Germline loops: CDR1 SGHDT, CDR2 YYEEEE. V was cut by 0 bases and J by 5 bases, with 17 bases left in between. This CDR3 is 16 amino acids long. CDR3 bases: TGTGCCAGCAGCTTGGGGGCTAGCGATGTGGTGGAGACCCAGTACTTC. Its translation is CASSLGASDVVETQYF.

This chain joins TRBV27 and TRBJ1-1; unclear D gene. This CDR3 region has 13 residues. Trimming removed 4 bases from V and 7 bases from J, with 13 bases in between. Germline V lookup: CDR1 MNHEY, CDR2 SMNVEV (reference sequence). CDR3 DNA: TGTGCCAGCAGTTCATACGGACCCTTTGAAGCTTTCTTT. This codes for CASSSYGPFEAFF.

The chain combines TRBV27 with TRBJ1-5; TRBD1 might be the D (6 bases). The germline CDR1 and CDR2 sequences are MNHEY and SMNVEV (reference sequence). The CDR3 is 14 amino acids. V was pared by 6 bases and J by 5 bases, with 14 bases between. This CDR3 reads CASSLGRGHQPQHF. The CDR3 DNA reads as TGTGCCAGCAGCCTTGGCAGGGGTCATCAGCCCCAGCATTTT.

The chain has TRBV25-1 and TRBJ1-2; D is undetermined. The CDR3 totals 14 residues. CDR1 is MGHDK and CDR2 is SYGVNS in the germline V gene. Trimming took 3 bases from V and 8 from J, leaving 16 bases between them. The DNA of the CDR3 is TGTGCCAGCAGTGACCACCCGACGGCCAGCGGCTACACCTTC. Translated: CASSDHPTASGYTF.

Concerning this clone: The sample has other DNA sequences that encode this CDR3 too. J is TRBJ1-6 and V is TRBV27, with 7 bases lining up with TRBD1. The length of the CDR3 is 15 residues. Germline V CDR1 and CDR2: MNHEY, SMNVEV (reference sequence). The junction had 1 base not matched to a gene; V was cut back by 2 bases and J by 3 bases. In DNA, the CDR3 is TGTGCCAGCAGTTTAGGGACAGTCTATAATTCACCCCTCCACTTT. Amino acids: CASSLGTVYNSPLHF.

In this sample, this clone turned up a few times. The rearrangement uses TRBV6-2 or TRBV6-3 and TRBJ2-5; D may be TRBD1 (6 bases). The V end was cut by 6 bases, the J end by 5 bases, with 22 bases between. From germline, CDR1 is MNHEY and CDR2 SVGEGT. The CDR3 loop spans 16 amino acids. The CDR3 DNA sequence: TGTGCCAGCAGCGATCCGGGACAATCACTCTTGGAGACCCAGTACTTC. Its translation is CASSDPGQSLLETQYF.

The chain uses TRBV30 and TRBJ2-2; TRBD1 matches at 8 bases. Germline assignment: CDR1 GTSNPN and CDR2 SVGIG (reference sequence). This CDR3 is 17 amino acids long. The J segment lost 7 bases and the V segment lost 4 bases, leaving 17 bases of the junction unmatched. The CDR3 protein is CAWTPGTGLSLFGELFF. Here the CDR3 DNA reads TGTGCCTGGACGCCGGGGACAGGCCTTTCACTTTTCGGGGAGCTGTTTTTT.

V usage is TRBV28 and J usage is TRBJ1-2; 7 bases are shared with TRBD1. CDR1 is MDHEN, CDR2 SYDVKM, per germline. J gave up 3 bases and V 8 bases, and 9 bases lay outside the gene matches. The CDR3 covers 14 residues. The CDR3 spells CASRKQGRDYGYTF. CDR3 DNA sequence: TGTGCCAGCCGAAAACAGGGGAGAGACTATGGCTACACCTTC.

The rearrangement uses TRBV19 and TRBJ2-1, with 12 nucleotides matching TRBD1. V lost 7 bases to trimming and J lost 7 bases; unmatched junction nucleotides: 5. The CDR3 spans 14 residues. Germline V gene data show CDR1 as LNHDA and CDR2 as SQIVND (reference sequence). CDR3 nucleotide sequence: TGTGCCAGTATAGGGACAGGGGGCGTAAATGAGCAGTTCTTC. Translating it yields CASIGTGGVNEQFF.

This sequence joins TRBV7-9 and TRBJ1-3, with D perhaps TRBD1 (5 bases). Trimming took 2 bases from V and 0 from J, leaving 17 bases between them. Germline CDR1 SEHNR, CDR2 FQNEAQ (reference sequence). The CDR3 runs 18 residues. The CDR3 DNA follows: TGTGCCAGCAGCTTATGGGGGGAGCAGGGCGACTCTGGAAACACCATATATTTT. Its translation is CASSLWGEQGDSGNTIYF.

The rearrangement joins TRBV5-1 to TRBJ1-2, with TRBD1 matching 9 bases. V dropped 4 bases and J dropped 4; count of bases not matched to a gene: 11. This CDR3 has 16 amino acids. The germline CDR1 and CDR2 sequences are SGHRS and YFSETQ. DNA of the CDR3: TGCGCCAGCAGCGTTGAGGACAGGGGTGCTTCCTATGGCTACACCTTC. Protein product: CASSVEDRGASYGYTF.

In this sample, this clone turned up a few times. The chain has TRBV10-3 and TRBJ2-6; maybe TRBD2 (6 bases). Germline CDR1 reads ENHRY; CDR2 reads SYGVKD. V lost 0 bases to trimming and J lost 1 base, with 7 bases between them. CDR3 length: 16 residues. CDR3 in amino acids: CAISESEGSGANVLTF. CDR3 sequence (DNA): TGTGCCATCAGTGAGTCGGAGGGGTCTGGGGCCAACGTCCTGACTTTC.

J is TRBJ2-5 and V is TRBV27; maybe TRBD2 (5 bases). Germline CDR1 is MNHEY and CDR2 is SMNVEV (reference sequence). V shed 6 bases and J shed 7 bases, with 15 bases lying between them. This CDR3 has 13 residues. The DNA for the CDR3 is TGTGCCAGCAGACCGGAGAGGGTCGGGACCCAGTACTTC. It yields the protein CASRPERVGTQYF.

V gene TRBV4-3 combines with J gene TRBJ2-3, with D perhaps matching TRBD1 (6 bases). Per germline, CDR1 LGHNA and CDR2 YSLEER. Between the trimmed V and J ends, which lost 4 bases and 6 bases, there was a span of 17 bases. This CDR3 comprises 15 residues. CDR3 residues: CASSPDVSGADTQYF. CDR3 in DNA: TGCGCCAGCAGCCCAGACGTTTCAGGGGCCGATACGCAGTATTTT.

V gene TRBV9 combines with J gene TRBJ1-4; TRBD1 might be the D (6 bases). This CDR3 has 14 amino acids. CDR1 is SGDLS, CDR2 YYNGEE, per germline. V gave up 2 bases and J gave up 7 bases, with 12 bases separating them. CDR3 residues: CASSVRGGREKLFF. CDR3 nucleotides: TGTGCCAGCAGCGTCAGAGGGGGGCGTGAAAAACTGTTTTTT.

The chain recombines TRBV12-5 with TRBJ1-1; the D gene is possibly TRBD1 (5 bases). This CDR3 has 16 residues. The ends were cut back, 0 bases at V and 8 bases at J, with 19 bases in the middle. Germline V lookup: CDR1 LGHNT, CDR2 FRNRAP. The CDR3 loop is CASGLVRGDPQEEAFF. CDR3 in DNA: TGTGCTAGTGGTTTGGTACGAGGGGACCCTCAGGAGGAAGCTTTCTTT. Complete variable domain (other parts from reference TRBV12-5 and TRBJ1-1): DARVTQTPRHKVTEMGQEVTMRCQPILGHNTVFWYRQTMMQGLELLAYFRNRAPLDDSGMPKDRFSAEMPDATLATLKIQPSEPRDSAVYFCASGLVRGDPQEEAFFGQGTRLTVV.

The chain joins TRBV7-6 to TRBJ2-7; D not certain. The CDR3 runs 13 residues. V shed 1 base and J shed 4 bases, with 8 bases lying between them. Germline V gene lookup returns CDR1 SGHVS and CDR2 FNYEAQ. The CDR3 sequence: CASSLGGTYEQYF. The CDR3 DNA reads TGTGCCAGCAGCTTAGGAGGCACTTACGAGCAGTACTTC.

The rearrangement uses TRBV7-2 and TRBJ1-4; D ambiguous. CDR1 SGHTA and CDR2 FQGNSA come from the germline V gene. V was trimmed by 2 bases and J by 8 bases, leaving 18 bases between them. The CDR3 runs 16 residues. The CDR3 protein is CASSLRTSLLGEKLFF. In DNA, the CDR3 is TGTGCCAGCAGCTTAAGGACCTCCTTATTAGGCGAAAAACTGTTTTTT.

This sequence joins TRBV3-1 (or the pseudogene TRBV3-2) and TRBJ2-3, with D maybe TRBD2 (6 bases). Trimming pared 1 base from V and 2 bases from J, leaving 13 bases between. The V gene's germline CDR1 is LGHDT and CDR2 YNNKEL (reference sequence). The CDR3 has 16 residues. CDR3 DNA: TGTGCCAGCAGCCAAGTGGTCGGGGGAGACACAGATACGCAGTATTTT. Translating gives CASSQVVGGDTDTQYF.

The chain has TRBV18 and TRBJ1-3; D perhaps matches TRBD1 (5 bases). V shed 0 bases and J shed 2 bases, with 11 bases lying between them. CDR3 size: 16 residues. The germline gives CDR1 KGHSH, CDR2 LQKENI. The CDR3 sequence is CASSPPGLRTGNTIYF. CDR3 DNA sequence: TGTGCCAGCTCACCACCGGGACTCCGGACTGGAAACACCATATATTTT.

This rearrangement joins TRBV11-2 to TRBJ1-1; the D is unclear. CDR3 length: 13 residues. The ends were cut back, 3 bases at V and 4 bases at J, with 9 bases in the middle. Per germline, CDR1 SGHAT and CDR2 FQNNGV. The CDR3 spells CASSFGPVTEAFF. As DNA, the CDR3 is TGTGCCAGCAGCTTCGGTCCAGTCACTGAAGCTTTCTTT.

This chain joins TRBV7-8 and TRBJ2-7; D gene unclear. V lost 5 bases, J lost 0 bases, and 17 bases lay in between. This CDR3 comprises 16 residues. Germline-derived CDR1 and CDR2 are SGHVS and FQNEAQ. CDR3 residues: CASSPSLELYSYEQYF. CDR3 coding DNA: TGTGCCAGCAGCCCAAGCCTGGAGCTTTACTCCTACGAGCAGTACTTC.

The chain links TRBV19 to TRBJ1-5; no reliable D call. The CDR3 extends over 14 amino acids. Germline CDR1 LNHDA, CDR2 SQIVND (reference sequence). Between the trimmed V and J ends, which lost 4 bases and 5 bases, there was a span of 12 bases. This CDR3 reads CASSKRELDQPQHF. The CDR3, as DNA: TGTGCCAGTAGTAAAAGGGAATTAGATCAGCCCCAGCATTTT.

The V call is TRBV7-2, the J call TRBJ1-2; no clear D. Per germline, CDR1 SGHTA and CDR2 FQGNSA. This CDR3 spans 12 amino acids. The V end was cut by 5 bases, the J end by 4 bases, with 8 bases between. CDR3 protein: CASSETPYGYTF. The CDR3 region has the DNA TGTGCCAGCAGCGAAACCCCCTATGGCTACACCTTC.

The chain combines TRBV7-6 with TRBJ1-6; D possibly corresponds to TRBD1 (6 bases). From germline, CDR1 is SGHVS and CDR2 FNYEAQ. The V gene lost 1 base and the J gene lost 9 bases, with 13 bases spanning the gap. The CDR3 length is 15 residues. The CDR3: CASSLETGSGSPLHF. The CDR3 DNA follows: TGTGCCAGCAGCTTAGAAACAGGGAGTGGTTCACCCCTCCACTTT. Full variable domain (rest looked up from reference TRBV7-6 and TRBJ1-6): GAGVSQSPRYKVTKRGQDVALRCDPISGHVSLYWYRQALGQGPEFLTYFNYEAQQDKSGLPNDRFSAERPEGSISTLTIQRTEQRDSAMYRCASSLETGSGSPLHFGNGTRLTVT.